The clone carrying this T cell receptor beta chain was detected ten times or more. Its antigen is not known. The CDR3 runs to 13 residues. CDR1 MNHNS and CDR2 SASEGT come from the germline V gene. J gave up 7 bases and V 6 bases, and 5 bases lay outside the gene matches. This record comes from a study of read filtering for tumor transcriptome and immune sequencing. The library was built from about 370 ng RNA with molecular barcoded adaptors for alpha/delta and beta/gamma chains. MiXCR was run by TCRdb on the reads, yielding one entry per CDR3 protein. This sample has approximately 24,000 distinct CDR3 sequences, with less than 25% found just once. At the time of active disease, bone marrow was collected from every patient. Whole-study findings and limits: Roughly four fifths of IR-seq clonotypes had one read, totaling roughly 3.5% of reads; RNA-seq: about 69% and 49%.

The gene calls are TRBV6-1 and TRBJ2-2; 7 nucleotides align to TRBD1. Sequencing used a population of CD138-negative cells sorted from bone marrow. The TCR sequence derives from a donor over 35 with multiple myeloma. The CDR3 here is CASRTGTGGELFF. CDR3 nucleotide sequence: TGTGCCAGCAGGACAGGGACGGGCGGGGAGCTGTTTTTT.